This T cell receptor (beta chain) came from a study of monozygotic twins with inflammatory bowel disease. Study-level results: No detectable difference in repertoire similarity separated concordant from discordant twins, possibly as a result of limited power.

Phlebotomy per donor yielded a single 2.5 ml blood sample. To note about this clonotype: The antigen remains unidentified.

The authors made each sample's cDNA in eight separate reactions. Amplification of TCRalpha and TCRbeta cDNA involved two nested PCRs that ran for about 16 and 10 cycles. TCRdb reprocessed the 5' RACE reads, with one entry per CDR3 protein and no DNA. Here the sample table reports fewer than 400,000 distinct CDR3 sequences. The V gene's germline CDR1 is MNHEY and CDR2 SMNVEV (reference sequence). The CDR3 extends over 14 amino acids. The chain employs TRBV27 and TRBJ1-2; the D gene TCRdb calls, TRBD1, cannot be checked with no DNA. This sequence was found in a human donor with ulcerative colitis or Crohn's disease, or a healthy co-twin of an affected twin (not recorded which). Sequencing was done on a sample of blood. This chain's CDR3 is CASSKDRAKDGYTF.